This is a list of T cell receptor beta chains from one sample in a study of patients and donors after allogeneic stem cell transplantation. TCRdb reprocessed the RT-PCR reads with MiXCR, giving one entry per CDR3 protein. Among about 96,000 distinct CDR3 sequences listed, about 48% were seen once. The sample taken for sequencing was blood, either unsorted or a sorted T cell fraction (not recorded which). Receptors were obtained from a human donor who was either an allogeneic HSCT recipient or a stem cell or donor lymphocyte infusion donor (not recorded which). It is not recorded whose cells these are; they may come from a transplant donor. Each CDR3 is given with its conserved first and last residue. D genes are given only for firm matches. Some rows have no size entry. The others give once, few or many, or a class for an expanded clone.

J: TRBJ1-1
D: -
V: TRBV4-3
length: 15
size: -
DNA: TGCGCCAGCAGCCCGTCCTTTACAAGATACACTGAAGCTTTCTTT
CDR3: CASSPSFTRYTEAFF

J: TRBJ1-1
D: -
V: TRBV28
length: 14
size: -
DNA: TGTGCCAGCAGCCCACCGGGCCTAGGGACTGAAGCTTTCTTT
CDR3: CASSPPGLGTEAFF

J: TRBJ1-2
D: TRBD1
V: TRBV5-1
length: 15
size: -
DNA: TGCGCCAGCAGCTTGCAATCCCCAGGGGGCTATGGCTACACCTTC
CDR3: CASSLQSPGGYGYTF

J: TRBJ1-1
D: -
V: TRBV9
length: 14
size: few
DNA: TGTGCCAGCAGCGTAGATAGCAGAAACACTGAAGCTTTCTTT
CDR3: CASSVDSRNTEAFF

J: TRBJ1-6
D: -
V: TRBV20-1
length: 17
size: -
DNA: TGCAGTGCTTTTCAACGGGCCGTGAGCTCCTATAATTCACCCCTCCACTTT
CDR3: CSAFQRAVSSYNSPLHF

J: TRBJ2-1
D: TRBD2
V: TRBV4-2
length: 21
size: -
DNA: TGTGCCAGCAGCCAAGCGGGGACAGGCGAATTTAGCGGGAGGGACTCCAATGAGCAGTTCTTC
CDR3: CASSQAGTGEFSGRDSNEQFF

J: TRBJ2-7
D: -
V: TRBV7-7
length: 15
size: -
DNA: TGTGCTAGCAGCCCAACCCCCTTCGGAACTTACGAGCAGTACTTC
CDR3: CASSPTPFGTYEQYF

J: TRBJ1-2
D: -
V: TRBV3-1
length: 17
size: -
DNA: TGTGCCAGCAGCCAAGAATTGTCGGCGACCCCTAACTATGGCTACACCTTC
CDR3: CASSQELSATPNYGYTF

J: TRBJ1-3
D: -
V: TRBV12-3/TRBV12-4
length: 15
size: -
DNA: TGTGCCAGCAGTTGGGCAGGCCAGGGAGGAAACACCATATATTTT
CDR3: CASSWAGQGGNTIYF

J: TRBJ2-4
D: -
V: TRBV27
length: 13
size: few
DNA: TGTGCCAGCAGCCTCGCAGGGGGGGACATTCAGTACTTC
CDR3: CASSLAGGDIQYF

J: TRBJ1-5
D: TRBD1
V: TRBV20-1
length: 17
size: -
DNA: TGCAGTGCTAGAGGTCCCCCGGGACAGGGGGTCAATCAGCCCCAGCATTTT
CDR3: CSARGPPGQGVNQPQHF

J: TRBJ1-2
D: -
V: TRBV3-1
length: 15
size: few
DNA: TGTGCCAGCAGCCAAACCCCCCGGGGGGAGTATGGCTACACCTTC
CDR3: CASSQTPRGEYGYTF

J: TRBJ1-2
D: -
V: TRBV4-2
length: 16
size: -
DNA: TGTGCCAGCAGCCAAGAGGGACTACCGCCGTCCTATGGCTACACCTTC
CDR3: CASSQEGLPPSYGYTF

J: TRBJ1-5
D: -
V: TRBV5-4
length: 12
size: -
DNA: TGTGCCAGCAGCATACCAGGGGAGCCCCAGCATTTT
CDR3: CASSIPGEPQHF

J: TRBJ2-1
D: -
V: TRBV3-1
length: 14
size: -
DNA: TGTGCCAGCAGCACACCTAGCTCCTACAATGAGCAGTTCTTC
CDR3: CASSTPSSYNEQFF

J: TRBJ1-1
D: -
V: TRBV12-3/TRBV12-4
length: 14
size: -
DNA: TGTGCCAGCAGCCCGGGACACCAGAACACTGAAGCTTTCTTT
CDR3: CASSPGHQNTEAFF

J: TRBJ1-1
D: -
V: TRBV20-1
length: 14
size: -
DNA: TGCAGTGCTAGAGGGGGCGGATTGAACACTGAAGCTTTCTTT
CDR3: CSARGGGLNTEAFF

J: TRBJ1-2
D: -
V: TRBV28
length: 15
size: -
DNA: TGTGCCAGCAGTTTTAGTTCAGGGTTTCTTTATGGCTACACCTTC
CDR3: CASSFSSGFLYGYTF